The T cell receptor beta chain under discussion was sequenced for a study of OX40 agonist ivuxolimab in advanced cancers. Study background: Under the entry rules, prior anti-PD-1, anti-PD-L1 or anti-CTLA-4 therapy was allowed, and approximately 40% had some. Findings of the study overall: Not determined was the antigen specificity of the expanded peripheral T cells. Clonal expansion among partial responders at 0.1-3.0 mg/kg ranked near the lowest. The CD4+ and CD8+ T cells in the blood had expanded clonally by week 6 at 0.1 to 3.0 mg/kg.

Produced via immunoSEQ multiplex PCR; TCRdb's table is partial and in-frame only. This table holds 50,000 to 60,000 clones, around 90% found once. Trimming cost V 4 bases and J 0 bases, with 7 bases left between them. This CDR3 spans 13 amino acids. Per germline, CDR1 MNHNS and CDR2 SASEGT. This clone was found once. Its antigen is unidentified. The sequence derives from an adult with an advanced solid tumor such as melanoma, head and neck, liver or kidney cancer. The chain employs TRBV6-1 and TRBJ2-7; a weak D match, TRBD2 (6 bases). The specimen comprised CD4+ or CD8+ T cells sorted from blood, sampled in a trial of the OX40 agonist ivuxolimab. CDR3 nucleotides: TGTGCCAGCAGTGGGGGACTCTCCTACGAGCAGTACGTC. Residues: CASSGGLSYEQYV.